What follows is one T cell receptor (beta chain) and its context. The sample comes from a study of blood T cell repertoires in COVID-19. Measured with immunoSEQ multiplex PCR; TCRdb has only the in-frame clones, and not every one. The table shows 90,000 to 110,000 clones, with about 78% occurring only once. The CDR3 extends over 19 amino acids. V was clipped by 5 bases and J by 6 bases; unmatched bases: 18. CDR1 and CDR2 (germline): MNHNY, SVGAGI (reference sequence). Source material: peripheral blood. The chain has TRBV6-6 and TRBJ2-7; 14 positions agree with TRBD2. The clonotype was recovered from a human donor in a cohort sampled during active or convalescent COVID-19. DNA for the CDR3: TGTGCCAGCAGTCCCCAGGGGGGACTAGCGGGAGCGTCATTCCGCGAGCAGTACTTC. Translated, it gives CASSPQGGLAGASFREQYF.